Below are 3 T cell receptor beta chains sequenced from a single sample in a study of T-cell reconstitution after alpha-beta-depleted transplantation in children. For TCRbeta, the library was prepared with unique molecular identifiers. Each CDR3 protein is one row after TCRdb ran MiXCR on the PCR reads. The data show about 200,000 distinct CDR3 sequences, over 15% seen once. Source: PBMCs, mostly from graft donor cells, taken 360 days after TCRalphabeta/CD19-depleted stem cell transplant. The receptors were gathered from a male patient between 2 and 10 years old who had a stem cell transplant for acute lymphoblastic leukemia, so the T cells may come from the graft donor.

A few counts support this clonotype. The chain links TRBV18 to TRBJ2-2; a possible D gene is TRBD2 (6 bases). The germline CDR1 and CDR2 sequences are KGHSH and LQKENI. This CDR3 has 15 residues. V was pared by 3 bases and J by 2 bases, with 10 bases between. The CDR3 nucleotides read TGTGCCAGCTCACCCCGGGACTCCAACACCGGGGAGCTGTTTTTT. Encoded protein: CASSPRDSNTGELFF.

DNA for the CDR3: TGTGCCAGCAGGCGGGGGGGCCCCTACAATGAGCAGTTCTTC. Its protein is CASRRGGPYNEQFF. The chain recombines TRBV12-3 or TRBV12-4 with TRBJ2-1; 9 bases are a match to TRBD2. V lost 6 bases and J lost 2; bases outside the gene matches: 2. The CDR3 contains 14 residues.

This chain joins TRBV6-1 and TRBJ1-4; D is perhaps TRBD1 (5 bases). Trimming stripped 7 bases from V and 0 bases from J, with 9 bases between. The CDR3 covers 14 residues. Per germline, CDR1 MNHNS and CDR2 SASEGT. The CDR3 sequence: CASTPTATNEKLFF. The CDR3 region has the DNA TGTGCCAGCACCCCGACAGCAACTAATGAAAAACTGTTTTTT.